This T cell receptor (beta chain) was documented in a study of cytomegalovirus exposure and HLA in healthy donors. This PCR relied on a set of 60 Vbeta primers and 13 Jbeta primers. Here immunoSEQ multiplex PCR was the method, and the copy in TCRdb shows in-frame clones only, minus some. The top ten hold 2.5% to 3% of the sample, which has about 140,000 clones, more than 75% seen once. Study findings and constraints: Using a false discovery rate of 0.05, a later analysis showed that approximately 17,000 TCR beta sequences were associated with HLA alleles. CMV serostatus was the sole immune exposure data available. Researchers counted approximately 160 TCR beta chains as cytomegalovirus-associated.

Comment on this clone: Its antigen remains unidentified.

The sequencing sample was made of PBMCs. This TCR was recovered from a female donor in good health and CMV-seronegative.

The CDR3 loop reads CASSPQFWGQGAKLPQHF. CDR3 in DNA: TGTGCCAGCAGTCCGCAATTTTGGGGACAGGGGGCGAAGTTGCCCCAGCATTTT. The V call is TRBV28, the J call TRBJ1-5, with TRBD1 matching 12 bases. With V trimmed by 5 bases and J by 9 bases, 17 bases remained unmatched. The CDR3 is made up of 18 amino acids. Germline lookup yields CDR1 MDHEN and CDR2 SYDVKM. Filled out from reference TRBV28 and TRBJ1-5, the complete variable domain reads DVKVTQSSRYLVKRTGEKVFLECVQDMDHENMFWYRQDPGLGLRLIYFSYDVKMKEKGDIPEGYSVSREKKERFSLILESASTNQTSMYLCASSPQFWGQGAKLPQHFGDGTRLSIL.